The T cell receptor beta chain described here comes from a study of spatial heterogeneity in lung cancer. Study results and limitations: For expanded intratumoral alpha and beta TCRs, counts tracked tumor mutation counts.

Germline assignment: CDR1 SGDLS and CDR2 YYNGEE. The CDR3 is 15 amino acids. V lost 0 bases to trimming and J lost 2 bases, with 6 bases between them. At least ten counts were recorded for this clonotype. Its antigen is not identified. One entry per CDR3 protein, called by TCRdb with MiXCR from the 5' RACE reads. Among 20,000 to 25,000 distinct CDR3 sequences listed, approximately 2.8% were seen once. Stated time point: sample taken at primary tumor resection. The chain joins TRBV9 to TRBJ2-6; D gene unclear. The receptor comes from a male donor with early-stage non-small cell lung cancer. This material consisted of lung tumor tissue, taken at surgery. The CDR3 region has the DNA TGTGCCAGCAGCGTAGCGGAAACTGGGGCCAACGTCCTGACTTTC. It specifies CASSVAETGANVLTF.